The clone carrying this TCR beta chain was seen many times. This entry belongs to a study of low-dose radiotherapy and immunotherapy resistance in tumors. At the level of the study: On an every-two-weeks schedule, patients received intravenous nivolumab 240 mg, along with ipilimumab 1 mg/kg every six weeks.

With TRAV- and TRBV-specific primers, first-strand cDNA was made, covering the alpha and beta chains. TCR amplification involved approximately 20 PCR cycles with a constant-region primer and V-primer adapter. Each CDR3 protein is one row after TCRdb ran MiXCR on the reads. The profile shows about 89,000 distinct CDR3 sequences, roughly 9% of them singletons. Specified time point: before trial treatment. Every donor's regimen consisted of nivolumab, ipilimumab, aspirin, low-dose cyclophosphamide and low-dose radiotherapy. This sample comprised PBMCs, obtained before treatment. This TCR came from a male donor with prostate cancer.

The CDR3 protein is CASSLGGAQYGYTF. The CDR3 nucleotides are TGTGCCAGCAGCTTGGGAGGAGCTCAATATGGCTACACCTTC. V is TRBV5-6 and J is TRBJ1-2, with D uncertain. The CDR3 consists of 14 residues. Per the germline V gene, CDR1 is SGHDT and CDR2 is YYEEEE. The V end was cut by 0 bases, the J end by 5 bases, with 11 bases between.